This T cell receptor beta chain was sequenced in a study of blood T cell repertoires in COVID-19. For the study at large: Whether acute or convalescent, the COVID-19 samples came from the United States, Italy and Spain. Nucleic acid was either cDNA or gDNA, and it came from T cells, B-cell-depleted T cells, or PBMCs.

Authors' data handling: Reference gene primer amplification gave nucleated cell count estimates. Only in-frame clones appear in the TCRdb table, and some are missing; sequencing was by immunoSEQ multiplex PCR. V, J and clone size derive from that table, while D and trimming were established from the DNA sequence. The sample has 100,000 to 150,000 clones; 88% are singletons. Trimming pared 1 base from V and 4 bases from J, leaving 14 bases between. The CDR3 is 16 amino acids. In germline, CDR1 is LNHDA, CDR2 SQIVND (reference sequence). The chain uses TRBV19 and TRBJ1-5, with D possibly TRBD1 on 5 matching bases. The sample taken for sequencing was peripheral blood. The sequence came from a woman aged 45-65 years with active or convalescent COVID-19. The CDR3 spells CASSIVGTGGNQPQHF. DNA for the CDR3: TGTGCCAGTAGTATAGTGGGAACCGGGGGGAATCAGCCCCAGCATTTT.